Below are 25 T cell receptor beta chains sequenced from a single sample in a study of T cells in Graves' hyperthyroidism and ophthalmopathy (dated by TCRdb to about 2019). The library relied on multiplex PCR. The sequencing machine was an Illumina HiSeq 2000. The TCR beta CDR3 regions were amplified from the RNA transcripts. The first round of RT-PCR for the TCR CDR3 was performed with the HTBI primer set and the Qiagen OneStep RT-PCR kit. In TCRdb, the public reads were trimmed at Q25 with fastp and aligned with MiXCR, with productive beta chains retained. Each CDR3 protein gets just one entry, which takes the most common genes and DNA from the rows behind it. Present in this sample are under 250,000 distinct CDR3 sequences, around 24% of which were seen just once. Approximately 35% of the sample comes from the top ten. Sequencing was done on a sample of blood. These receptors were obtained from a woman between 40 and 55 years old with Graves' ophthalmopathy.

This clonotype was seen ten or more times. This chain links TRBV6-1 with TRBJ1-1, with 7 bases lining up with TRBD1. CDR1 is MNHNS, CDR2 SASEGT, per germline. The J segment lost 3 bases and the V segment lost 3 bases, leaving 7 bases of the junction unmatched. The length of the CDR3 is 15 residues. CDR3 residues: CASSDMTGRDTEAFF. The DNA of the CDR3 is TGTGCCAGCAGTGACATGACAGGGAGGGACACTGAAGCTTTCTTT.

The V gene is TRBV7-2, the J gene TRBJ2-5, with D perhaps given as TRBD1 or TRBD2 (5 bases each). This CDR3 is built from 16 residues. Trimming removed 4 bases from V and 5 bases from J, with 20 bases in between. From germline, CDR1 is SGHTA and CDR2 FQGNSA. The CDR3 sequence is CASSSETVSAVETQYF. CDR3 nucleotide sequence: TGTGCCAGCAGCTCAGAGACAGTCTCAGCGGTTGAGACCCAGTACTTC.

At least ten counts were recorded for this clonotype. The chain is built from TRBV6-2 or TRBV6-3 and TRBJ2-7; 11 nucleotides line up with TRBD2. The trim removed 6 bases at V and 7 bases at J, leaving 14 bases unmatched. This CDR3 is built from 16 residues. Germline CDR1 and CDR2: MNHEY and SVGEGT. The CDR3 DNA reads TGTGCCAGCAGCCCCACCTATAGCGGGAGGGCCTTGGAGCAGTACTTC. Amino acid sequence: CASSPTYSGRALEQYF.

The sample holds many counts of this clonotype. This rearrangement joins TRBV28 to TRBJ2-7; weak D call: TRBD2 (5 bases). The CDR3 is 13 amino acids. Per the germline V gene, CDR1 is MDHEN and CDR2 is SYDVKM. The ends were cut back, 8 bases at V and 2 bases at J, with 13 bases in the middle. In DNA, the CDR3 is TGTGCCAGCGGGGAGAGGTTTCCCTACGAGCAGTACTTC. It codes for CASGERFPYEQYF.

This clonotype was seen many times. The chain carries TRBV24-1 and TRBJ2-2; D perhaps matches TRBD1 (5 bases). Trimming removed 9 bases from V and 3 bases from J, with 16 bases in between. Germline lookup yields CDR1 KGHDR and CDR2 SFDVKD. This CDR3 is built from 15 residues. The CDR3 is CATQSPQGHTGELFF. Written as DNA, the CDR3 is TGTGCCACCCAGAGCCCTCAGGGTCACACCGGGGAGCTGTTTTTT.

In this sample, this clonotype turned up a few times. The genes are TRBV6-5 and TRBJ2-7, with D perhaps matching TRBD1 or TRBD2 (7 bases each). Trimming left V 2 bases short and J 7 bases short, with 18 bases between. CDR3 length: 15 amino acids. Germline lookup yields CDR1 MNHEY and CDR2 SVGAGI. CDR3 DNA sequence: TGTGCCAGCAGTTACGCCCAAACAGGGGAGGGTGAGCAGTACTTC. Amino acids: CASSYAQTGEGEQYF.

V usage is TRBV6-2 or TRBV6-3 and J usage is TRBJ2-7, with D maybe TRBD1 (6 bases). Germline CDR1 and CDR2: MNHEY and SVGEGT. The CDR3 spans 16 residues. V lost 0 bases and J lost 2, with 14 bases in between. The CDR3 DNA reads as TGTGCCAGCAGTTACTCGTGGGATGCAGGGGCCTACGAGCAGTACTTC. Encoded protein: CASSYSWDAGAYEQYF.

This clonotype has ten or more counts. V gene TRBV2 combines with J gene TRBJ1-5; D is possibly TRBD1 (5 bases). Germline CDR1 reads SNHLY; CDR2 reads FYNNEI. The ends were cut back, 5 bases at V and 6 bases at J, with 17 bases in the middle. This CDR3 region has 15 residues. The CDR3 sequence: CASSTTGAGVQPQHF. The CDR3 DNA is TGTGCCAGCAGTACCACCGGGGCTGGGGTTCAGCCCCAGCATTTT.

This clonotype was recorded at least ten times. The chain has TRBV4-2 and TRBJ1-2, with 8 nucleotides matching TRBD1. The germline gives CDR1 LGHNA, CDR2 YNFKEQ. The CDR3 has 15 amino acids. J lost 8 bases, V lost 2 bases, and 10 bases had no gene match. The CDR3 nucleotides are TGTGCCAGCAGCCAATTGGACAGGGCAATTCGGGGCTACACCTTC. Translation gives CASSQLDRAIRGYTF.

This clonotype came up many times. This CDR3 is CSVGAGRTGYTF. CDR3 coding DNA: TGCAGCGTTGGGGCAGGGCGAACTGGCTACACCTTC. The chain employs TRBV29-1 and TRBJ1-2, with D tentatively TRBD1 (5 bases). Germline V gene sequence: CDR1 SQVTM, CDR2 ANQGSEA. Between the trimmed V and J ends, which lost 4 bases and 7 bases, there was a span of 13 bases. CDR3 length equals 12 residues.

This clonotype was seen many times. J is TRBJ2-5 and V is TRBV11-2, with D perhaps matching TRBD2 (5 bases). The germline V gene encodes CDR1 SGHAT and CDR2 FQNNGV. The length of the CDR3 is 15 residues. Trimming left V 5 bases short and J 3 bases short, with 16 bases between. In DNA form, the CDR3 reads TGTGCCAGCAGCCCCACAACTAGTCTCGAAGAGACCCAGTACTTC. Its translation is CASSPTTSLEETQYF.

This clonotype has at least ten counts. V gene TRBV20-1 combines with J gene TRBJ2-7, with 10 nucleotides matching TRBD2. Per the germline V gene, CDR1 is DFQATT and CDR2 is SNEGSKA (reference sequence). This CDR3 has 14 amino acids. The V gene end was trimmed by 5 bases and the J gene end by 6 bases; junction bases not matched to a gene: 10. The CDR3 here is CSALRTSGTGEQYF. The CDR3 DNA is TGCAGTGCTTTGAGGACTAGCGGCACGGGCGAGCAGTACTTC.

The gene calls are TRBV6-2 or TRBV6-3 and TRBJ2-5; possibly TRBD2 for D (6 bases). The CDR3 sequence is 16 residues long. Trimming pared 0 bases from V and 3 bases from J, leaving 14 bases between. Germline CDR1 and CDR2: MNHEY and SVGEGT. The CDR3 bases are TGTGCCAGCAGTTACTCGAAAGCCCCGGGGGAAGAGACCCAGTACTTC. It encodes CASSYSKAPGEETQYF.

This clonotype has ten or more counts. The V and J genes are TRBV2 and TRBJ2-7; 15 bases line up with TRBD2. CDR3 size: 16 residues. Germline lookup yields CDR1 SNHLY and CDR2 FYNNEI. Losses at the gene ends were 2 bases for V and 7 bases for J; bases not matched to a gene: 6. CDR3 bases: TGTGCCAGCAGTGAATGGGGACTAGCGGGGGGCATAGAGCAGTACTTC. This sequence encodes CASSEWGLAGGIEQYF. Variable domain in full (rest from reference TRBV2 and TRBJ2-7): EPEVTQTPSHQVTQMGQEVILRCVPISNHLYFYWYRQILGQKVEFLVSFYNNEISEKSEIFDDQFSVERPDGSNFTLKIRSTKLEDSAMYFCASSEWGLAGGIEQYFGPGTRLTVT.

This clonotype was counted at least ten times. The chain couples TRBV7-2 to TRBJ1-2; D remains ambiguous. Germline loops: CDR1 SGHTA, CDR2 FQGNSA. The V gene lost 2 bases and the J gene lost 8 bases, with 6 bases spanning the gap. This CDR3 is 11 amino acids long. In DNA form, the CDR3 reads TGTGCCAGCAGCTTATTGGGAGGCTACACCTTC. Its translation is CASSLLGGYTF.

The chain couples TRBV9 to TRBJ2-2; 8 nucleotides agree with TRBD2. Trimming took 0 bases from V and 4 from J; bases not matched to a gene: 5. In germline, CDR1 is SGDLS, CDR2 YYNGEE. This CDR3 is 16 amino acids long. The CDR3 is CASSVVSGSTTGELFF. In DNA, the CDR3 is TGTGCCAGCAGCGTAGTAAGCGGGAGTACCACCGGGGAGCTGTTTTTT.

This clonotype came up many times. The gene calls are TRBV6-5 and TRBJ2-7, with 7 bases lining up with TRBD1. Per the germline V gene, CDR1 is MNHEY and CDR2 is SVGAGI. The CDR3 is 14 residues long. The junction had 8 bases not matched to a gene; V was cut back by 7 bases and J by 2 bases. The CDR3 sequence: CASIAGTATYEQYF. DNA for the CDR3: TGTGCCAGCATCGCCGGGACAGCAACCTACGAGCAGTACTTC.

The gene calls are TRBV28 and TRBJ2-7; TRBD2 might be the D (5 bases). The CDR3 runs to 13 residues. Trimming took off 6 bases at V and 1 base at J, with 10 bases between the two ends. Germline CDR1 is MDHEN and CDR2 is SYDVKM. The CDR3 loop reads CASRWTGSYEQYF. The CDR3 coding sequence is TGTGCCAGCAGGTGGACGGGGTCCTACGAGCAGTACTTC.

This clonotype has at least ten counts. This chain uses TRBV18 with TRBJ2-3; D gene uncertain. Trimming pared 1 base from V and 6 bases from J, leaving 8 bases between. The germline V gene has CDR1 KGHSH and CDR2 LQKENI. The CDR3 contains 13 residues. The CDR3 DNA reads TGTGCCAGCTCACCACAGGTGGCGGATACGCAGTATTTT. Translated: CASSPQVADTQYF.

This clonotype was observed many times. The chain uses TRBV18 and TRBJ1-2, with D uncertain. Germline CDR1 and CDR2: KGHSH and LQKENI. This CDR3 region has 12 residues. The V gene lost 4 bases and the J gene lost 4 bases, with 7 bases spanning the gap. Written as DNA, the CDR3 is TGTGCCAGCTCACTACCAAGCTATGGCTACACCTTC. This sequence encodes CASSLPSYGYTF.

This clonotype has ten or more counts. The J gene is TRBJ2-7, the V gene TRBV20-1; TRBD2 aligns across 12 bases. The CDR3 runs 15 residues. Per germline, CDR1 DFQATT and CDR2 SNEGSKA (reference sequence). With 6 bases clipped from V and 6 bases from J, the junction kept 12 bases outside the gene matches. CDR3 bases: TGCAGTGCCTTCTACCCTAGCGGGAGGGCTGGCGAGCAGTACTTC. It is translated as CSAFYPSGRAGEQYF.

The chain carries TRBV12-3 or TRBV12-4 and TRBJ1-1, with 12 bases fitting TRBD1. J was trimmed by 5 bases and V by 5 bases; bases with no gene match: 6. The CDR3 length is 15 residues. The CDR3: CASSPGQGAWTEAFF. The CDR3 bases are TGTGCCAGCAGTCCGGGACAGGGGGCATGGACTGAAGCTTTCTTT.

This clonotype has a count of ten or more. The chain has TRBV20-1 and TRBJ1-5, with D possibly matching TRBD1 (5 bases). With 3 bases removed from V and 0 bases from J, the gap between germline ends came to 9 bases. Germline CDR1 DFQATT, CDR2 SNEGSKA (reference sequence). CDR3 length: 14 residues. CDR3 in DNA: TGCAGTGCTAGGGACAAATATAGCAATCAGCCCCAGCATTTT. This codes for CSARDKYSNQPQHF.

The rearrangement joins TRBV11-2 to TRBJ2-6; no clear D gene. Trimming cost V 3 bases and J 0 bases, with 9 bases left between them. There are 16 residues in the CDR3. Looked up from germline, CDR1 is SGHAT and CDR2 is FQNNGV. The CDR3 loop is CASSFTSSSGANVLTF. CDR3 DNA sequence: TGTGCCAGCAGCTTCACCAGTAGCTCTGGGGCCAACGTCCTGACTTTC.

This clonotype came up many times. This chain joins TRBV12-3 or TRBV12-4 and TRBJ2-7; a weak D match, TRBD1 (6 bases). This CDR3 contains 15 residues. Trimming removed 5 bases at V and 6 bases at J, with 20 bases between. This chain's CDR3 is CASSPLAPTGSEQYF. The CDR3, as DNA: TGTGCCAGCAGTCCATTGGCCCCGACAGGCTCCGAGCAGTACTTC.